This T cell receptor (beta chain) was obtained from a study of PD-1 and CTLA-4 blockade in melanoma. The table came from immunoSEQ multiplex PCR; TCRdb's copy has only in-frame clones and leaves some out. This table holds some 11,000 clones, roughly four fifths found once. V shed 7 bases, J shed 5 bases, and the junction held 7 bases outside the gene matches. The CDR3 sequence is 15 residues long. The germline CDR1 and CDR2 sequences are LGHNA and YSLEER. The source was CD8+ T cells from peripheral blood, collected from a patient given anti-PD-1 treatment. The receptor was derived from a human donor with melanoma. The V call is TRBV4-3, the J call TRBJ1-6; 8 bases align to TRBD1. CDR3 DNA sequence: TGCGCCAGCAAAGTCGGACAGGGCGATAATTCACCCCTCCACTTT. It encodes CASKVGQGDNSPLHF.